What follows are 24 T cell receptor beta chains derived from one specimen sequenced in a study of cytomegalovirus exposure and HLA in healthy donors. 13 Jbeta primers and 60 Vbeta primers were used for the PCR. The repertoire was sequenced with immunoSEQ multiplex PCR; TCRdb's copy has only in-frame clones and lacks some. Of some 150,000 clones listed, roughly three quarters are singletons. Material: PBMCs. The receptors derive from a male donor in good health and CMV-seronegative.

The genes are TRBV7-9 and TRBJ2-2, with D perhaps TRBD2 (5 bases). V was clipped by 3 bases and J by 4 bases, with 9 bases between them. CDR1 is SEHNR, CDR2 FQNEAQ, per germline (reference sequence). The CDR3 totals 14 residues. DNA of the CDR3: TGTGCCAGCAGCTTCACAAGCGGCACCGGGGAGCTGTTTTTT. This gives the protein CASSFTSGTGELFF.

The J gene is TRBJ2-3, the V gene TRBV7-9; D perhaps matches TRBD1 (6 bases). The V end lost 2 bases, the J end lost 4 bases, and 19 bases lay between the germline ends. The CDR3 sequence is 17 residues long. The germline CDR1 and CDR2 sequences are SEHNR and FQNEAQ (reference sequence). The CDR3 bases are TGTGCCAGCAGCTTAAGGCTCGCAGGGGATTCGGCAGATACGCAGTATTTT. It is translated as CASSLRLAGDSADTQYF.

The chain uses TRBV29-1 and TRBJ1-2; 7 nucleotides align to TRBD1. This CDR3 spans 12 amino acids. The V gene end was trimmed by 3 bases and the J gene end by 8 bases; junction bases not matched to a gene: 6. Germline values: CDR1 SQVTM, CDR2 ANQGSEA. CDR3: CSVEDRPIGYTF. As DNA, the CDR3 is TGCAGCGTTGAGGACAGGCCAATAGGCTACACCTTC. The variable domain in full, with the rest retrieved from reference TRBV29-1 and TRBJ1-2, is SAVISQKPSRDICQRGTSLTIQCQVDSQVTMMFWYRQQPGQSLTLIATANQGSEATYESGFVIDKFPISRPNLTFSTLTVSNMSPEDSSIYLCSVEDRPIGYTFGSGTRLTVV.

V and J are TRBV6-5 and TRBJ2-1, with 9 bases that match TRBD2. Unmatched junction bases numbered 6, after V lost 5 bases and J lost 4 bases. There are 15 residues in the CDR3. The germline V gene encodes CDR1 MNHEY and CDR2 SVGAGI. In DNA, the CDR3 is TGTGCCAGCAGTGCGGGCGGGGGGGGTTACAATGAGCAGTTCTTC. The encoded protein is CASSAGGGGYNEQFF.

V is TRBV7-8 and J is TRBJ2-7; TRBD2 matches 7 bases. This CDR3 region has 15 residues. J lost 3 bases, V lost 2 bases, and 7 bases had no gene match. Looked up from germline, CDR1 is SGHVS and CDR2 is FQNEAQ. CDR3 sequence (DNA): TGTGCCAGCAGCTTAATTGAGACTAGCAACTACGAGCAGTACTTC. Translated: CASSLIETSNYEQYF.

V and J are TRBV4-1 and TRBJ1-5, with 7 nucleotides matching TRBD1. J was trimmed by 6 bases and V by 4 bases; bases with no gene match: 9. The CDR3 covers 15 residues. Per germline, CDR1 MGHRA and CDR2 YSYEKL. CDR3 DNA sequence: TGCGCCAGCAGCCTAGGTACAGGGGTTGGTCAGCCCCAGCATTTT. Its protein product is CASSLGTGVGQPQHF.

This clone was detected only a few times. The gene calls are TRBV6-6 and TRBJ2-7; 8 bases map to TRBD2. Germline V lookup: CDR1 MNHNY, CDR2 SVGAGI (reference sequence). The junction had 13 bases not matched to a gene; V was cut back by 5 bases and J by 4 bases. There are 16 residues in the CDR3. The CDR3 loop is CASSTPGSGGLYEQYF. CDR3 nucleotide sequence: TGTGCCAGCAGTACCCCTGGGAGCGGGGGATTATACGAGCAGTACTTC.

The chain employs TRBV7-8 and TRBJ1-2, with TRBD1 identical over 7 bases. The trim removed 5 bases at V and 3 bases at J, leaving 9 bases unmatched. Germline V gene data show CDR1 as SGHVS and CDR2 as FQNEAQ. The CDR3 is 15 residues long. CDR3 sequence reads: CASSRQGRSDYGYTF. In DNA, the CDR3 is TGTGCCAGCAGCCGACAGGGCCGGAGTGACTATGGCTACACCTTC.

This clone was seen only once. The sample carries other DNA sequences with the same CDR3. The chain uses TRBV19 and TRBJ1-4; D possibly corresponds to TRBD1 (5 bases). This CDR3 is built from 14 residues. V was clipped by 1 base and J by 15 bases, with 18 bases between them. CDR1 LNHDA and CDR2 SQIVND come from the germline V gene (reference sequence). The CDR3 reads CASSIVQGGKQLFF. CDR3 bases: TGTGCCAGTAGTATAGTTCAGGGAGGAAAGCAATTGTTTTTT.

J is TRBJ1-4 and V is TRBV19; D uncertain. Trimming took 1 base from V and 3 from J, leaving 6 bases between them. The CDR3 runs 14 residues. In germline, CDR1 is LNHDA, CDR2 SQIVND (reference sequence). CDR3 loop: CASSIGNANEKLFF. CDR3 nucleotide sequence: TGTGCCAGTAGTATAGGTAATGCTAATGAAAAACTGTTTTTT.

For this clone: In the same sample, other DNA sequences code for this CDR3. V usage is TRBV19 and J usage is TRBJ1-1; no reliable D call. Germline values: CDR1 LNHDA, CDR2 SQIVND (reference sequence). This CDR3 has 13 residues. Trimming took 3 bases from V and 4 from J, leaving 9 bases between them. CDR3 residues: CASSIWEATEAFF. For the CDR3, the DNA is TGTGCCAGTAGTATTTGGGAGGCCACTGAAGCTTTCTTT.

This sequence joins TRBV7-6 and TRBJ1-5, with D hard to call. The CDR3 consists of 12 residues. The germline gives CDR1 SGHVS, CDR2 FNYEAQ. The V gene lost 5 bases and the J gene lost 6 bases, with 8 bases spanning the gap. CDR3 amino acids: CASSHPGQPQHF. For the CDR3, the DNA is TGTGCCAGCAGCCACCCGGGTCAGCCCCAGCATTTT. Full variable domain (remainder filled in from reference TRBV7-6 and TRBJ1-5): GAGVSQSPRYKVTKRGQDVALRCDPISGHVSLYWYRQALGQGPEFLTYFNYEAQQDKSGLPNDRFSAERPEGSISTLTIQRTEQRDSAMYRCASSHPGQPQHFGDGTRLSIL.

This sequence joins TRBV27 and TRBJ2-7; 7 bases are shared with TRBD2. Per the germline V gene, CDR1 is MNHEY and CDR2 is SMNVEV (reference sequence). V trimming: 5 bases; J trimming: 1 base; junction bases outside the gene matches: 14. The CDR3 loop spans 17 amino acids. As DNA, the CDR3 is TGTGCCAGCAGTAAATACCCCCTGGCTAGCGGATCCTACGAGCAGTACTTC. This encodes CASSKYPLASGSYEQYF.

The V call is TRBV7-2, the J call TRBJ2-5, with 7 nucleotides matching TRBD2. J was trimmed by 4 bases and V by 8 bases; bases with no gene match: 7. CDR1 and CDR2 from the germline V gene are SGHTA and FQGNSA. The CDR3 runs 13 residues. The CDR3 reads CASAGGGGETQYF. CDR3 bases: TGTGCCAGCGCAGGCGGGGGAGGAGAGACCCAGTACTTC.

CDR3 sequence reads: CAWGSGGLEQYF. CDR3 nucleotides: TGTGCCTGGGGCTCCGGGGGACTCGAGCAGTACTTC. The chain joins TRBV30 to TRBJ2-5, with D maybe TRBD2 (6 bases). The J call may be wrong; the DNA end is better matched by TRBJ2-7. The CDR3 has 12 residues. Germline CDR1 and CDR2: GTSNPN and SVGIG (reference sequence).

The rearrangement links TRBV7-6 to TRBJ2-1, with a tentative D call TRBD2 (7 bases). The V end lost 5 bases, the J end lost 3 bases, and 20 bases lay between the germline ends. The CDR3 sequence is 17 residues long. CDR1 and CDR2 (germline): SGHVS, FNYEAQ. The CDR3 protein is CASSPGRGGPHYNEQFF. The CDR3 DNA reads TGTGCCAGCAGCCCAGGGAGGGGGGGACCCCACTACAATGAGCAGTTCTTC.

The J gene is TRBJ2-7, the V gene TRBV5-1; 7 nucleotides match TRBD2. Germline V gene sequence: CDR1 SGHRS, CDR2 YFSETQ. The CDR3 sequence is 14 residues long. J was trimmed by 2 bases and V by 9 bases; bases with no gene match: 11. The CDR3 reads CAKGRLATTYEQYF. The CDR3 DNA reads TGCGCCAAAGGGAGACTAGCAACTACCTACGAGCAGTACTTC.

There are a few counts of this clone. The rearrangement uses TRBV5-6 and TRBJ1-4; a weak D match, TRBD1 (6 bases). The CDR3 covers 14 residues. Germline V gives CDR1 SGHDT, CDR2 YYEEEE. V lost 4 bases and J lost 8, with 15 bases in between. DNA of the CDR3: TGTGCCAGCAGCGCCGTTGGACAGTACGAAAAACTGTTTTTT. The encoded protein is CASSAVGQYEKLFF. The entire variable domain, with the rest obtained from reference TRBV5-6 and TRBJ1-4, is as follows: DAGVTQSPTHLIKTRGQQVTLRCSPKSGHDTVSWYQQALGQGPQFIFQYYEEEERQRGNFPDRFSGHQFPNYSSELNVNALLLGDSALYLCASSAVGQYEKLFFGSGTQLSVL.

The chain uses TRBV11-3 and TRBJ2-7, with D unresolved. Germline CDR1 reads SGHNT; CDR2 reads YENEEA. V gave up 0 bases and J gave up 2 bases, with 8 bases separating them. This CDR3 spans 14 amino acids. CDR3 protein: CASSLDQSTYEQYF. Written as DNA, the CDR3 is TGTGCCAGCAGCTTAGACCAGTCAACCTACGAGCAGTACTTC.

Here the CDR3 reads CASSVAGQGTGNTIYF. In DNA, the CDR3 is TGTGCCAGCAGCGTAGCTGGCCAGGGTACAGGAAACACCATATATTTT. This chain links TRBV9 with TRBJ1-3; D possibly corresponds to TRBD1 (5 bases). The CDR3 runs 16 residues. With 0 bases removed from V and 4 bases from J, the gap between germline ends came to 14 bases. Germline lookup yields CDR1 SGDLS and CDR2 YYNGEE.

The V call is TRBV5-6, the J call TRBJ2-3; D perhaps matches TRBD1 (5 bases). CDR1 is SGHDT, CDR2 YYEEEE, per germline. The CDR3 length is 13 residues. The V and J ends lost 4 bases and 4 bases respectively, with 10 bases between them. The CDR3 loop reads CASSDRGADTQYF. The CDR3 nucleotides are TGTGCCAGCAGCGACAGAGGAGCAGATACGCAGTATTTT. The whole variable domain, filled in from reference TRBV5-6 and TRBJ2-3, reads DAGVTQSPTHLIKTRGQQVTLRCSPKSGHDTVSWYQQALGQGPQFIFQYYEEEERQRGNFPDRFSGHQFPNYSSELNVNALLLGDSALYLCASSDRGADTQYFGPGTRLTVL.

V and J are TRBV7-2 and TRBJ2-5, with TRBD2 identical over 12 bases. V lost 5 bases, J lost 5 bases, and 9 bases stayed unmatched. Per germline, CDR1 SGHTA and CDR2 FQGNSA. The CDR3 is 16 amino acids. This chain's CDR3 is CASSVASGGVSETQYF. CDR3 nucleotides: TGTGCCAGCAGCGTGGCTAGCGGGGGGGTTTCGGAGACCCAGTACTTC.

CDR3 amino acids: CASSLVGTGETIQETQYF. The CDR3 DNA reads TGCGCCAGCAGCTTGGTTGGGACAGGGGAGACGATACAAGAGACCCAGTACTTC. This chain links TRBV5-1 with TRBJ2-5; the match to TRBD1 covers 10 bases. The V gene's germline CDR1 is SGHRS and CDR2 YFSETQ. After removal of 0 bases from V and 2 bases from J, the junction contained 10 bases not matched to a gene. The CDR3 covers 18 residues.

The chain is built from TRBV7-8 and TRBJ1-6; D call uncertain. The V gene lost 4 bases and the J gene lost 10 bases, with 8 bases spanning the gap. CDR1 and CDR2 (germline): SGHVS, FQNEAQ. This CDR3 region has 12 residues. CDR3 nucleotides: TGTGCCAGCAGCTCGGGATTGTCACCCCTCCACTTT. It codes for CASSSGLSPLHF.